The next 25 T cell receptor beta chains were all read from a single sample in a study of CD8 T cells in ankylosing spondylitis (dated by TCRdb to the late 2010s). The protocol used for the library was 5' RACE. TCRdb shows the sequencer as Illumina HiSeq 2500. TCRdb ran its own pipeline on the public reads, namely fastp trimming at Q25 and MiXCR clone calling, and kept in-frame beta chains. Rows with one shared CDR3 protein collapse into an entry with the most common genes and DNA. This sample has roughly 300,000 distinct CDR3 sequences in its table, and 6.5% to 10% of those were observed once. The ten largest make up roughly 15% of the sample. Overall study outcomes, separate from this receptor: A TCR beta motif made up of fewer than 10 highly homologous amino acid variants appeared to be characteristic of blood from ankylosing spondylitis patients.

Their antigen targets remain unknown. The source material was blood, either unsorted or a sorted T cell fraction (not recorded which). These receptors were taken from a male donor with ankylosing spondylitis.

The chain joins TRBV12-3 or TRBV12-4 to TRBJ2-2, with 13 bases matching TRBD2. V lost 3 bases, J lost 4 bases, and 11 bases stayed unmatched. CDR3 length equals 19 residues. For the CDR3, the DNA is TGTGCCAGCAGTTTTCCAACTAGCGGGAGGGCCCTTGGCACCGGGGAGCTGTTTTTT. This translates into CASSFPTSGRALGTGELFF.

V gene TRBV29-1 combines with J gene TRBJ1-1, with TRBD1 as a possible D gene (6 bases). The CDR3 sequence is 13 residues long. Germline assignment: CDR1 SQVTM and CDR2 ANQGSEA. V shed 4 bases and J shed 5 bases, with 14 bases lying between them. CDR3 in DNA: TGCAGCGTTGCCCGGGGGGCAGATACTGAAGCTTTCTTT. It is translated as CSVARGADTEAFF.

This clonotype was seen more than once but under ten times. This rearrangement joins TRBV6-1 to TRBJ1-5; D remains ambiguous. Germline lookup yields CDR1 MNHNS and CDR2 SASEGT. The length of the CDR3 is 15 residues. The V end was cut by 6 bases, the J end by 4 bases, with 16 bases between. The CDR3 protein is CASSSPGLKNQPQHF. CDR3 DNA: TGTGCCAGCAGCTCCCCGGGCCTCAAGAATCAGCCCCAGCATTTT.

The chain has TRBV5-1 and TRBJ2-1, with D unresolved. Trimming took off 0 bases at V and 1 base at J, with 11 bases between the two ends. This CDR3 has 16 amino acids. Germline CDR1 SGHRS, CDR2 YFSETQ. The chain's CDR3 is CASSLVEVKSYNEQFF. The CDR3 DNA reads TGCGCCAGCAGCTTGGTAGAAGTAAAATCCTACAATGAGCAGTTCTTC.

This clonotype was seen ten or more times. The chain recombines TRBV10-3 with TRBJ2-1; D possibly uses TRBD1 or TRBD2 (5 bases each). The germline CDR1 and CDR2 sequences are ENHRY and SYGVKD. The CDR3 is 12 residues long. With 6 bases removed from V and 9 bases from J, the gap between germline ends came to 12 bases. The CDR3 nucleotides are TGTGCCATCAGGGGGGACGTAGGTGAGCAGTTCTTC. Its translation: CAIRGDVGEQFF.

This clonotype has only a few counts. The V gene is TRBV20-1, the J gene TRBJ2-1; the match to TRBD2 covers 10 bases. The CDR3 has 15 amino acids. The trim removed 5 bases at V and 2 bases at J, leaving 6 bases unmatched. CDR1 is DFQATT, CDR2 SNEGSKA, per germline (reference sequence). The CDR3 reads CSAPPLAGAYNEQFF. CDR3 bases: TGCAGTGCTCCCCCGCTAGCGGGAGCCTACAATGAGCAGTTCTTC.

This clonotype showed up many times. The chain links TRBV27 to TRBJ1-1, with D possibly matching TRBD1 (5 bases). Trimming stripped 10 bases from V and 0 bases from J, with 21 bases between. Germline V gene lookup returns CDR1 MNHEY and CDR2 SMNVEV (reference sequence). The CDR3 consists of 16 residues. CDR3 loop: CATTLPTGTMNTEAFF. DNA for the CDR3: TGTGCCACCACACTACCTACCGGGACGATGAACACTGAAGCTTTCTTT.

The rearrangement joins TRBV7-3 to TRBJ2-7; possibly TRBD2 for D (6 bases). CDR1 SGHTA and CDR2 FQGTGA come from the germline V gene. The V gene lost 5 bases and the J gene lost 5 bases, with 13 bases spanning the gap. This CDR3 region has 13 residues. This CDR3 reads CASSPSGWDEQYF. For the CDR3, the DNA is TGTGCCAGCAGCCCCAGCGGGTGGGACGAGCAGTACTTC.

This clonotype showed up many times. The chain uses TRBV20-1 and TRBJ1-2; D possibly corresponds to TRBD1 (5 bases). CDR3 length: 13 residues. Trimming took 6 bases from V and 6 from J, leaving 17 bases between them. Germline V CDR1 and CDR2: DFQATT, SNEGSKA (reference sequence). CDR3 residues: CSAHARGGNGYTF. CDR3 nucleotide sequence: TGCAGTGCCCACGCTAGGGGCGGTAATGGCTACACCTTC.

The chain employs TRBV18 and TRBJ2-1, with a tentative D call TRBD1 (5 bases). CDR3 length equals 17 residues. V dropped 0 bases and J dropped 1 base, with 13 bases sitting between them. Germline V gene sequence: CDR1 KGHSH, CDR2 LQKENI. CDR3 amino acids: CASSPPTGYGSYNEQFF. The CDR3 DNA sequence: TGTGCCAGCTCACCACCTACAGGTTACGGTTCCTACAATGAGCAGTTCTTC.

The chain joins TRBV6-5 to TRBJ2-3; 8 nucleotides agree with TRBD2. V shed 2 bases and J 3 bases; nucleotides not matched to a gene: 4. Germline loops: CDR1 MNHEY, CDR2 SVGAGI. The CDR3 length is 15 residues. The CDR3 DNA is TGTGCCAGCAGTTACATCAGCGGGAGAACAGATACGCAGTATTTT. Translated, it gives CASSYISGRTDTQYF.

This clonotype was counted a few times. J is TRBJ2-7 and V is TRBV7-9, with unresolved D. Germline lookup yields CDR1 SEHNR and CDR2 FQNEAQ (reference sequence). With 4 bases removed from V and 5 bases from J, the gap between germline ends came to 15 bases. The CDR3 runs to 14 residues. CDR3: CASSSWTGWHEQYF. As DNA, the CDR3 is TGTGCCAGCAGCTCCTGGACGGGCTGGCACGAGCAGTACTTC.

In this sample, this clonotype turned up a few times. The chain has TRBV19 and TRBJ2-5, with D tentatively TRBD1 or TRBD2 (5 bases each). The V and J ends lost 3 bases and 5 bases respectively, with 13 bases between them. Germline CDR1 LNHDA, CDR2 SQIVND (reference sequence). The CDR3 is 14 residues long. Here the CDR3 DNA reads TGTGCCAGTAGTATCATCGGGGCCTGGGAGACCCAGTACTTC. Protein sequence: CASSIIGAWETQYF.

The V gene is TRBV20-1, the J gene TRBJ2-1; a possible D gene is TRBD1 (5 bases). Germline CDR1 DFQATT, CDR2 SNEGSKA (reference sequence). The V end lost 4 bases, the J end lost 8 bases, and 12 bases lay between the germline ends. This CDR3 is 12 amino acids long. The DNA of the CDR3 is TGCAGTGCTATGGGCTCACAGGATGAGCAGTTCTTC. Its protein is CSAMGSQDEQFF.

The chain joins TRBV7-9 to TRBJ2-5; 16 positions match TRBD2. The CDR3 consists of 17 residues. The V segment lost 6 bases and the J segment 8 bases; nucleotides outside the gene matches: 12. Germline CDR1 SEHNR, CDR2 FQNEAQ (reference sequence). The CDR3 DNA sequence: TGTGCCAGCAGTTTGACAACCGGGACTAGCGGGAGGGCCACCCAGTACTTC. It codes for CASSLTTGTSGRATQYF.

V usage is TRBV12-3 or TRBV12-4 and J usage is TRBJ2-1; 8 bases align to TRBD2. The CDR3 sequence is 13 residues long. V was pared by 5 bases and J by 6 bases, with 3 bases of the junction left unmatched. CDR3 sequence (DNA): TGTGCCAGCAGTACCACTAGCGGCAATGAGCAGTTCTTC. Translated, it gives CASSTTSGNEQFF.

The genes are TRBV20-1 and TRBJ1-2; D unresolved. The V end was cut by 0 bases, the J end by 8 bases, with 19 bases between. The germline gives CDR1 DFQATT, CDR2 SNEGSKA (reference sequence). The CDR3 is made up of 15 amino acids. CDR3 coding DNA: TGCAGTGCTAGAGATTTGAGAAGGCCCGGAAGGGGCTACACCTTC. Encoded protein: CSARDLRRPGRGYTF.

This clonotype was seen at least ten times. The chain links TRBV4-3 to TRBJ1-5, with a tentative D call TRBD1 (5 bases). CDR1 and CDR2 from the germline V gene are LGHNA and YSLEER. This CDR3 region has 15 residues. Trimming took 0 bases from V and 6 from J, leaving 12 bases between them. Here the CDR3 reads CASSQDTGSAQPQHF. The CDR3 DNA follows: TGCGCCAGCAGCCAAGACACAGGTTCGGCTCAGCCCCAGCATTTT.

This clonotype appeared a few times. The chain joins TRBV12-3 or TRBV12-4 to TRBJ2-7; 7 nucleotides line up with TRBD1. The V and J ends lost 3 bases and 3 bases, in that order; junction bases with no gene match: 2. The CDR3 spans 13 residues. CDR3 DNA sequence: TGTGCCAGCAGTTTGCCAGGGGGCTACGAGCAGTACTTC. Translation gives CASSLPGGYEQYF.

The table lists this clonotype with a few counts. The chain is built from TRBV2 and TRBJ2-1; TRBD2 matches at 9 bases. J gave up 12 bases and V 11 bases, and 11 bases lay outside the gene matches. This CDR3 comprises 12 residues. CDR1 and CDR2 from the germline V gene are SNHLY and FYNNEI. For the CDR3, the DNA is TGTGCCGGGTATGGGCTAGCGGGGTTGCAGTTCTTC. This encodes CAGYGLAGLQFF.

This chain uses TRBV7-6 with TRBJ2-7; 16 nucleotides line up with TRBD2. The ends lost 1 base at V and 3 bases at J; junction bases unmatched: 6. The CDR3 is 18 amino acids. The germline gives CDR1 SGHVS, CDR2 FNYEAQ. The CDR3 coding sequence is TGTGCCAGCAGCTTAGTTCAGGGACTAGCGGGAGGGCTCTACGAGCAGTACTTC. It translates to CASSLVQGLAGGLYEQYF.

This clonotype was counted only a few times. The chain links TRBV29-1 to TRBJ2-6; no firm D call. V was trimmed by 5 bases and J by 0 bases, leaving 5 bases between them. This CDR3 is built from 13 residues. Per the germline V gene, CDR1 is SQVTM and CDR2 is ANQGSEA. CDR3 nucleotide sequence: TGCAGCGTTTCCGGCTCTGGGGCCAACGTCCTGACTTTC. Protein product: CSVSGSGANVLTF.

This chain connects TRBV9 to TRBJ1-3; tentatively, D is TRBD1 (6 bases). This CDR3 comprises 14 residues. The germline CDR1 and CDR2 sequences are SGDLS and YYNGEE. V shed 7 bases and J shed 2 bases, with 13 bases lying between them. The CDR3 region has the DNA TGTGCCAGCGGGGGGGCGGTGGCTGGAAACACCATATATTTT. It yields the protein CASGGAVAGNTIYF. The whole variable domain, filled in from reference TRBV9 and TRBJ1-3, reads DSGVTQTPKHLITATGQRVTLRCSPRSGDLSVYWYQQSLDQGLQFLIQYYNGEERAKGNILERFSAQQFPDLHSELNLSSLELGDSALYFCASGGAVAGNTIYFGEGSWLTVV.

This clonotype was found many times. The rearrangement links TRBV20-1 to TRBJ2-7, with TRBD2 identical over 11 bases. Germline V gives CDR1 DFQATT, CDR2 SNEGSKA (reference sequence). The CDR3 totals 15 residues. The J segment lost 1 base and the V segment lost 3 bases, leaving 5 bases of the junction unmatched. The CDR3 DNA sequence: TGCAGTGCTAGTGCCGGGACTAGCGGATCCTACGAGCAGTACTTC. Its translation is CSASAGTSGSYEQYF.

This clonotype has at least ten counts. The V call is TRBV20-1, the J call TRBJ2-7, with 12 bases fitting TRBD2. Germline V CDR1 and CDR2: DFQATT, SNEGSKA (reference sequence). The CDR3 has 17 residues. J gave up 6 bases and V 3 bases, and 15 bases lay outside the gene matches. CDR3: CSARRFLAGGMGGEQYF. The CDR3 DNA reads as TGCAGTGCTAGGCGGTTCCTAGCGGGAGGGATGGGAGGCGAGCAGTACTTC.